These 28 T cell receptor beta chains came from one sample sequenced in a study of shared clonotypes between healthy human individuals. Naive CD8 isolation took CD45RO-negative cells positively selected for CCR7 and excluded terminally differentiated effector memory CD45RA+ cells. Sequencing was performed with immunoSEQ multiplex PCR; in TCRdb, only in-frame clones are kept and a portion is missing. The sample holds about 2,100,000 clones, 93% seen once. Sequencing was done on a sample of naive CD8+ T cells from PBMCs. The receptor set was obtained from a man younger than 35 in good health. Some clones in this sample may be carry-over from other donors' samples.

The rearrangement uses TRBV13 and TRBJ2-5; D is perhaps TRBD2 (5 bases). The last part of the DNA fits TRBJ2-7 better; the J call may be wrong. Germline V lookup: CDR1 PRHDT, CDR2 FYEKMQ (reference sequence). The CDR3 length is 14 residues. CDR3 sequence: CASSLREGSYEQYF. DNA for the CDR3: TGTGCCAGCAGCTTAAGGGAAGGGAGCTACGAGCAGTACTTC.

This chain uses TRBV6-5 with TRBJ2-5; 8 bases agree with TRBD1. The trim removed 7 bases at V and 5 bases at J, leaving 12 bases unmatched. Germline V CDR1 and CDR2: MNHEY, SVGAGI. The CDR3 contains 15 residues. DNA for the CDR3: TGTGCCAGCAAGATATCAGGGGGCGCCGGGGAGACCCAGTACTTC. Translated, it gives CASKISGGAGETQYF.

The gene calls are TRBV9 and TRBJ2-7; D is possibly TRBD2 (6 bases). V was cut by 2 bases and J by 3 bases, with 15 bases left in between. CDR1 is SGDLS, CDR2 YYNGEE, per germline. The CDR3 covers 15 residues. The CDR3 nucleotides are TGTGCCAGCAGCGTCTCTAGCGCGGTAGGCTACGAGCAGTACTTC. Its protein product is CASSVSSAVGYEQYF.

The V call is TRBV19, the J call TRBJ2-2, with D possibly matching TRBD2 (6 bases). Germline V gene data show CDR1 as LNHDA and CDR2 as SQIVND (reference sequence). V lost 3 bases, J lost 5 bases, and 10 bases lay in between. This CDR3 spans 14 amino acids. The chain's CDR3 is CASSMLLATGELFF. CDR3 in DNA: TGTGCCAGTAGTATGTTGCTAGCGACCGGGGAGCTGTTTTTT.

V and J are TRBV6-5 and TRBJ2-1; 10 nucleotides match TRBD2. Looked up from germline, CDR1 is MNHEY and CDR2 is SVGAGI. V dropped 0 bases and J dropped 4; count of bases not matched to a gene: 3. CDR3 length: 16 residues. CDR3 in DNA: TGTGCCAGCAGTTACTCTACGACTAGCGGGTACAATGAGCAGTTCTTC. Its protein is CASSYSTTSGYNEQFF.

Note on this clone: Distinct nucleotide sequences in the sample also encode this CDR3. J is TRBJ2-7 and V is TRBV5-1; 9 bases line up with TRBD1. The CDR3 is 14 amino acids. CDR1 is SGHRS and CDR2 is YFSETQ in the germline V gene. V trimming: 4 bases; J trimming: 0 bases; junction bases outside the gene matches: 2. Here the CDR3 DNA reads TGCGCCAGCAGCGTGGGACAGGGCTCCTACGAGCAGTACTTC. This gives the protein CASSVGQGSYEQYF.

The chain uses TRBV5-4 and TRBJ2-7, with D maybe TRBD1 (6 bases). The length of the CDR3 is 13 residues. Trimming pared 4 bases from V and 4 bases from J, leaving 12 bases between. Germline V lookup: CDR1 SGHNT, CDR2 YYREEE (reference sequence). CDR3 amino acids: CASSPYTGYEQYF. In DNA form, the CDR3 reads TGTGCCAGCAGCCCCTACACAGGGTACGAGCAGTACTTC.

V gene TRBV29-1 combines with J gene TRBJ1-1; weak D call: TRBD1 (6 bases). The CDR3 runs to 15 residues. In germline, CDR1 is SQVTM, CDR2 ANQGSEA. Trimming pared 7 bases from V and 4 bases from J, leaving 22 bases between. CDR3 residues: CSAPRQWGLGTEAFF. The CDR3 DNA follows: TGCAGCGCCCCCAGGCAATGGGGGCTCGGCACTGAAGCTTTCTTT.

The chain recombines TRBV7-8 with TRBJ2-5; 9 positions agree with TRBD1. Germline V gene data show CDR1 as SGHVS and CDR2 as FQNEAQ. V shed 2 bases and J 5 bases; nucleotides not matched to a gene: 12. This CDR3 is 17 amino acids long. For the CDR3, the DNA is TGTGCCAGCAGCTTATTTACAGGGGGCCTACCTGGGGAGACCCAGTACTTC. As protein: CASSLFTGGLPGETQYF. The full variable domain, with the rest looked up from reference TRBV7-8 and TRBJ2-5, is GAGVSQSPRYKVAKRGQDVALRCDPISGHVSLFWYQQALGQGPEFLTYFQNEAQLDKSGLPSDRFFAERPEGSVSTLKIQRTQQEDSAVYLCASSLFTGGLPGETQYFGPGTRLLVL.

The chain employs TRBV7-7 and TRBJ2-3; D gene unclear. Trimming removed 3 bases at V and 6 bases at J, with 10 bases between. CDR3 length: 13 residues. The germline V gene has CDR1 SSHAT and CDR2 FNYEAQ (reference sequence). CDR3 protein: CASSFATRDTQYF. The CDR3 nucleotides read TGTGCCAGCAGCTTTGCTACAAGGGATACGCAGTATTTT.

This CDR3 is CASSSSRGSTEAFF. The CDR3 nucleotides are TGTGCCAGCAGCTCTTCCAGGGGGAGCACTGAAGCTTTCTTT. V and J are TRBV11-2 and TRBJ1-1; 7 nucleotides match TRBD1. Trimming cost V 4 bases and J 4 bases; bases outside gene matches: 6. This CDR3 has 14 amino acids. CDR1 is SGHAT and CDR2 is FQNNGV in the germline V gene. The entire variable domain, with the rest obtained from reference TRBV11-2 and TRBJ1-1, is as follows: EAGVAQSPRYKIIEKRQSVAFWCNPISGHATLYWYQQILGQGPKLLIQFQNNGVVDDSQLPKDRFSAERLKGVDSTLKIQPAKLEDSAVYLCASSSSRGSTEAFFGQGTRLTVV.

This rearrangement joins TRBV28 to TRBJ2-3; TRBD2 matches 8 bases. V lost 7 bases to trimming and J lost 5 bases; unmatched junction nucleotides: 26. CDR1 is MDHEN and CDR2 is SYDVKM in the germline V gene. The CDR3 is 20 residues long. CDR3 nucleotide sequence: TGTGCCAGCATTGACGGAGGTTTAGCGGGGCTCCCGAATTGGCAAGATACGCAGTATTTT. This sequence encodes CASIDGGLAGLPNWQDTQYF.

V usage is TRBV7-9 and J usage is TRBJ2-2; the match to TRBD2 covers 7 bases. The CDR3 runs 17 residues. Trimming cost V 5 bases and J 5 bases; bases outside gene matches: 14. Looked up from germline, CDR1 is SEHNR and CDR2 is FQNEAQ (reference sequence). The CDR3 coding sequence is TGTGCCAGCAGCCCGGTCGTGGGCGGGAGTGGGACCGGGGAGCTGTTTTTT. As protein: CASSPVVGGSGTGELFF.

V usage is TRBV18 and J usage is TRBJ2-1; 10 nucleotides match TRBD2. The CDR3 spans 16 residues. Trimming took 0 bases from V and 5 from J; bases not matched to a gene: 4. From germline, CDR1 is KGHSH and CDR2 LQKENI. CDR3 residues: CASSPPRLAGHNEQFF. CDR3 bases: TGTGCCAGCTCACCACCGAGACTAGCGGGCCACAATGAGCAGTTCTTC.

CDR3 sequence reads: CATQIGGGNTEAFF. CDR3 coding DNA: TGTGCCACCCAGATCGGGGGAGGGAACACTGAAGCTTTCTTT. This sequence joins TRBV15 and TRBJ1-1, with D possibly TRBD1 on 5 matching bases. Trimming cost V 8 bases and J 1 base, with 14 bases left between them. Germline values: CDR1 LNHNV, CDR2 YYDKDF (reference sequence). The CDR3 consists of 14 residues.

V and J are TRBV28 and TRBJ2-3, with D perhaps matching TRBD2 (6 bases). The CDR3 length is 13 residues. Germline lookup yields CDR1 MDHEN and CDR2 SYDVKM. V was shortened by 3 bases and J by 6 bases, with 10 bases between the two germline ends. The DNA of the CDR3 is TGTGCCAGCAGTTTGACTAGTAGTGATACGCAGTATTTT. Protein: CASSLTSSDTQYF.

This chain joins TRBV18 and TRBJ1-1, with TRBD1 matching 8 bases. J lost 5 bases, V lost 4 bases, and 6 bases had no gene match. This CDR3 is 14 amino acids long. Germline V CDR1 and CDR2: KGHSH, LQKENI. CDR3 region: CASSRRTGRTEAFF. The CDR3 DNA reads as TGTGCCAGCTCACGACGGACAGGGAGGACTGAAGCTTTCTTT.

J is TRBJ2-2 and V is TRBV4-1; perhaps TRBD2 as D (5 bases). V lost 0 bases and J lost 8, with 16 bases in between. Germline CDR1 is MGHRA and CDR2 is YSYEKL. The CDR3 is made up of 16 amino acids. The CDR3 DNA reads as TGCGCCAGCAGCCAAGAAATCGGCGGGCTGGTGGGGGAGCTGTTTTTT. Its translation is CASSQEIGGLVGELFF.

The chain carries TRBV19 and TRBJ1-3, with D possibly being TRBD1 (5 bases). This CDR3 has 15 amino acids. Germline V gene lookup returns CDR1 LNHDA and CDR2 SQIVND (reference sequence). V was clipped by 5 bases and J by 0 bases, with 11 bases between them. This chain's CDR3 is CASSRDFGSGNTIYF. The CDR3 DNA reads as TGTGCCAGTAGTCGGGACTTCGGCTCTGGAAACACCATATATTTT. Together with reference TRBV19 and TRBJ1-3, the CDR3 gives the full variable domain: DGGITQSPKYLFRKEGQNVTLSCEQNLNHDAMYWYRQDPGQGLRLIYYSQIVNDFQKGDIAEGYSVSREKKESFPLTVTSAQKNPTAFYLCASSRDFGSGNTIYFGEGSWLTVV.

This chain joins TRBV11-3 and TRBJ1-1; D is unresolved. V gave up 8 bases and J gave up 0 bases, with 19 bases separating them. CDR3 size: 16 residues. Per germline, CDR1 SGHNT and CDR2 YENEEA. The CDR3 region has the DNA TGTGCCAGCCCGAAGGTGAGCTATCAAATGAACACTGAAGCTTTCTTT. Translated, it gives CASPKVSYQMNTEAFF.

The J gene is TRBJ2-3, the V gene TRBV28; D is unclear. The V end was cut by 5 bases, the J end by 3 bases, with 6 bases between. The CDR3 covers 12 residues. In germline, CDR1 is MDHEN, CDR2 SYDVKM. The CDR3 here is CASSQPTDTQYF. The CDR3 bases are TGTGCCAGCAGTCAACCTACAGATACGCAGTATTTT.

A remark on this clone: The same CDR3 can be traced to other DNA sequences in this sample. The chain joins TRBV27 to TRBJ2-2; D gene ambiguous. V lost 5 bases and J lost 4, with 11 bases in between. The CDR3 has 14 residues. Looked up from germline, CDR1 is MNHEY and CDR2 is SMNVEV (reference sequence). The CDR3 nucleotides read TGTGCCAGCAGTCTCTCTGGCGGCACCGGGGAGCTGTTTTTT. It specifies CASSLSGGTGELFF.

The J gene is TRBJ2-5, the V gene TRBV9; TRBD2 might be the D (6 bases). Deletions cut 0 bases from V and 5 bases from J, with 14 bases between. Germline V gene lookup returns CDR1 SGDLS and CDR2 YYNGEE. The CDR3 totals 15 residues. CDR3 sequence: CASSVDSSGGETQYF. The CDR3, as DNA: TGTGCCAGCAGCGTAGATAGTAGCGGTGGGGAGACCCAGTACTTC.

V is TRBV6-1 and J is TRBJ1-2; weak D call: TRBD1 (6 bases). The V and J ends lost 8 bases and 0 bases respectively, with 16 bases between them. The CDR3 is 15 residues long. CDR1 MNHNS and CDR2 SASEGT come from the germline V gene. The CDR3 DNA reads TGTGCCAGCGCGGGCCTCAGGACAGCTAACTATGGCTACACCTTC. Amino acids: CASAGLRTANYGYTF.

This chain uses TRBV9 with TRBJ2-7; D is possibly TRBD2 (5 bases). The germline V gene has CDR1 SGDLS and CDR2 YYNGEE. The CDR3 has 15 amino acids. Trimming pared 0 bases from V and 3 bases from J, leaving 13 bases between. The DNA for the CDR3 is TGTGCCAGCAGCGTAGCTGACGGGGTTAGCTACGAGCAGTACTTC. Translating it yields CASSVADGVSYEQYF.

The genes are TRBV7-9 and TRBJ2-3; maybe TRBD1 (5 bases). This CDR3 contains 15 residues. V was cut by 4 bases and J by 6 bases, with 17 bases left in between. CDR1 is SEHNR, CDR2 FQNEAQ, per germline (reference sequence). The CDR3 protein is CASSSGISGADTQYF. The CDR3 DNA follows: TGTGCCAGCAGCTCAGGGATCAGTGGGGCGGATACGCAGTATTTT.

The chain employs TRBV19 and TRBJ2-3; maybe TRBD1 (5 bases). The length of the CDR3 is 15 residues. Germline CDR1 reads LNHDA; CDR2 reads SQIVND (reference sequence). Trimming took 2 bases from V and 2 from J, leaving 11 bases between them. The CDR3 loop is CASSIRGSPTDTQYF. DNA of the CDR3: TGTGCCAGTAGTATAAGGGGCAGCCCCACAGATACGCAGTATTTT. Combining the CDR3 with reference TRBV19 and TRBJ2-3 gives the whole variable domain DGGITQSPKYLFRKEGQNVTLSCEQNLNHDAMYWYRQDPGQGLRLIYYSQIVNDFQKGDIAEGYSVSREKKESFPLTVTSAQKNPTAFYLCASSIRGSPTDTQYFGPGTRLTVL.

This clone appeared a single time. V usage is TRBV19 and J usage is TRBJ1-2; D remains unclear. Deletions cut 5 bases from V and 6 bases from J, with 22 bases between. Looked up from germline, CDR1 is LNHDA and CDR2 is SQIVND (reference sequence). The CDR3 runs 16 residues. CDR3 in amino acids: CASSDSRRLDVDGYTF. The CDR3 bases are TGTGCCAGTAGTGATAGCCGCCGCCTGGATGTCGATGGCTACACCTTC.